The rows below give T cell receptor beta chains drawn from one sample of a study of control samples from healthy donors and cancer patients. Clones were sequenced by immunoSEQ multiplex PCR, and TCRdb holds only the in-frame ones, with some missing. The sample consists of roughly 93,000 clones, 70% to 90% of them appearing once. Sequenced material: PBMCs. These TCRs come from a woman in her forties or fifties with colorectal cancer. Both conserved end residues are part of each CDR3. A D gene is named only where the DNA matches it firmly. Only part of the rows carry a size: once, few, many, or a class if the clone is expanded.

v_gene	d_gene	j_gene	abundance	CDR3aa	CDR3nt
TRBV6-1	-	TRBJ1-5	-	CASSENPGAQPQHF	TGTGCCAGCAGTGAGAACCCAGGAGCCCAGCCCCAGCATTTT
TRBV7-2	-	TRBJ1-1	once	CASSTGMNTEAFF	TGTGCCAGCAGCACCGGCATGAACACTGAAGCTTTCTTT
TRBV6-1	-	TRBJ2-5	-	CASSEGLQAGGTQYF	TGTGCCAGCAGTGAGGGACTCCAAGCAGGCGGGACCCAGTACTTC
TRBV29-1	TRBD2	TRBJ2-1	-	CSGDRGDEQFF	TGCAGCGGCGATCGGGGGGATGAGCAGTTCTTC
TRBV19	-	TRBJ2-2	-	CASSPLGPWTGELFF	TGTGCCAGTAGTCCTTTGGGACCGTGGACCGGGGAGCTGTTTTTT
TRBV4-1	TRBD1	TRBJ2-2	-	CASSRGQGYTGELFF	TGCGCCAGCAGCCGGGGACAGGGGTACACCGGGGAGCTGTTTTTT
TRBV12-3/TRBV12-4	-	TRBJ2-1	-	CASSLVRGSEQFF	TGTGCCAGCAGTTTGGTCCGGGGATCGGAGCAGTTCTTC
TRBV12-5	TRBD1	TRBJ1-1	once	CASGSTTLGQGALTEAFF	TGTGCTAGTGGTTCTACTACCCTAGGACAGGGGGCTTTAACTGAAGCTTTCTTT
TRBV6-5	TRBD1	TRBJ1-1	-	CASSTQNRGDTEAFF	TGTGCCAGCAGTACCCAGAACAGGGGTGACACTGAAGCTTTCTTT
TRBV23-1	-	TRBJ1-2	-	CASSQFMGAVGYTF	TGCGCCAGCAGTCAATTTATGGGGGCTGTCGGCTACACCTTC
TRBV5-1	-	TRBJ2-1	once	CASSSPSSYNEQFF	TGCGCCAGCAGCTCTCCGAGCTCCTACAATGAGCAGTTCTTC
TRBV7-2	-	TRBJ1-6	-	CASSPPAGGRPYSPLHF	TGTGCCAGCAGCCCGCCGGCTGGGGGCCGCCCCTATTCACCCCTCCACTTT
TRBV19	-	TRBJ1-5	-	CASSIRGQPQHF	TGTGCCAGTAGTATTAGGGGTCAGCCCCAGCATTTT
TRBV10-3	TRBD1	TRBJ1-2	-	CAISAWDRGDYGYTF	TGTGCCATCAGTGCCTGGGACAGGGGGGACTATGGCTACACCTTC
TRBV14	-	TRBJ2-5	-	CASSQTGRETQYF	TGTGCCAGCAGCCAGACGGGCCGGGAGACCCAGTACTTC
TRBV4-3	-	TRBJ2-5	-	CASSQDRGQTQYF	TGCGCCAGCAGCCAAGATCGGGGCCAGACCCAGTACTTC
TRBV6-2/TRBV6-3	-	TRBJ1-3	-	CASSSPWTASGNTIYF	TGTGCCAGCAGCTCCCCCTGGACAGCCTCTGGAAACACCATATATTTT
TRBV5-1	-	TRBJ2-1	-	CASSLQDYNEQFF	TGCGCCAGCAGCCTACAGGACTACAATGAGCAGTTCTTC
TRBV19	-	TRBJ1-6	-	CASTNSRWGTLHF	TGTGCCAGCACGAACAGCCGTTGGGGGACCCTCCACTTT
TRBV2	-	TRBJ2-2	-	CASSRQALNTGELFF	TGTGCCAGCAGTCGACAGGCCCTGAACACCGGGGAGCTGTTTTTT
TRBV24-1	TRBD1	TRBJ2-2	-	CATSDRHRGLRTGELFF	TGTGCCACCAGTGACCGCCACAGGGGGCTTCGGACCGGGGAGCTGTTTTTT
TRBV5-1	TRBD1	TRBJ1-4	-	CASRVWGDRDNEKLFF	TGCGCCAGCAGAGTCTGGGGGGACAGAGATAATGAAAAACTGTTTTTT
TRBV5-5	TRBD1	TRBJ2-4	-	CASNLDRGPSTGKNIQYF	TGTGCCAGCAATCTTGACAGGGGGCCGAGTACGGGAAAGAACATTCAGTACTTC
TRBV2	-	TRBJ2-5	-	CASRGLGRSHQETQYF	TGTGCCAGCAGGGGGTTGGGCCGTAGTCACCAAGAGACCCAGTACTTC
TRBV5-1	-	TRBJ2-2	-	CASSLGDYTGELFF	TGCGCCAGCAGCTTGGGGGACTACACCGGGGAGCTGTTTTTT
TRBV7-2	TRBD2	TRBJ2-3	once	CATSLGGTHTDTQYF	TGTGCCACCTCTCTCGGGGGGACCCACACAGATACGCAGTATTTT
TRBV7-9	-	TRBJ1-2	few	CASSPANPGQKPNYGYTF	TGTGCCAGCAGCCCCGCCAACCCAGGACAGAAACCGAACTATGGCTACACCTTC
TRBV21-1	-	TRBJ1-3	-	CATTISRPSSGNTIYF	TGTGCCACCACCATATCCAGGCCAAGCTCTGGAAACACCATATATTTT
TRBV25-1	TRBD1	TRBJ1-4	-	CASRDSSNEKLFF	TGTGCCAGCCGGGACAGCAGTAATGAAAAACTGTTTTTT
TRBV7-2	-	TRBJ1-2	-	CASSFESYGYTF	TGTGCCAGCAGCTTTGAGAGCTATGGCTACACCTTC
TRBV6-5	-	TRBJ2-1	once	CASSYRLGLAEQFF	TGTGCCAGCAGTTACAGGTTGGGTCTGGCTGAGCAGTTCTTC
TRBV6-5	TRBD1	TRBJ1-5	-	CASRSQGQGNQPQHF	TGTGCCAGCAGATCACAGGGACAGGGCAATCAGCCCCAGCATTTT
TRBV28	TRBD2	TRBJ2-3	-	CASSPERGGSTDTQYF	TGTGCCAGCAGCCCCGAGCGGGGCGGGAGCACAGATACGCAGTATTTT
TRBV9	TRBD1	TRBJ1-2	-	CASSVGLRGDSYGYTF	TGTGCCAGCAGCGTAGGGTTAAGAGGGGACAGCTATGGCTACACCTTC
TRBV3-1/TRBV3-2	-	TRBJ1-6	-	CASSQGTVSNSPLHF	TGTGCCAGCAGCCAAGGGACAGTCTCTAATTCACCCCTCCACTTT
TRBV5-1	-	TRBJ1-4	-	CASSVDRTEGNEKLFF	TGCGCCAGCAGCGTAGACCGAACGGAGGGTAATGAAAAACTGTTTTTT
TRBV5-1	-	TRBJ2-3	-	CASSLGQEYTDTQYF	TGCGCCAGCAGCTTGGGACAGGAATACACAGATACGCAGTATTTT
TRBV11-1	TRBD1	TRBJ1-2	few	CASRGQGDYGYTF	TGTGCCAGCAGGGGGCAGGGGGACTATGGCTACACCTTC
TRBV6-2/TRBV6-3	TRBD1	TRBJ1-2	-	CASSYPPDRGHGYTF	TGTGCCAGCAGTTACCCTCCGGACAGGGGGCATGGCTACACCTTC
TRBV3-1/TRBV3-2	TRBD1	TRBJ1-2	-	CASSQTGGYGYTF	TGTGCCAGCAGCCAAACAGGGGGCTATGGCTACACCTTC
TRBV20-1	TRBD1	TRBJ1-1	-	CSASEGQGEAFF	TGCAGTGCTAGTGAGGGACAGGGTGAAGCTTTCTTT
TRBV7-9	-	TRBJ2-5	-	CASSLGQETQYF	TGTGCCAGCAGCTTAGGACAAGAGACCCAGTACTTC
TRBV2	TRBD1	TRBJ1-3	-	CASRRGQGINTIYF	TGTGCCAGCAGGAGGGGACAGGGGATAAACACCATATATTTT
TRBV4-1	TRBD2	TRBJ2-5	-	CASSRGDPGGETQYF	TGCGCCAGCAGCCGCGGGGACCCGGGGGGAGAGACCCAGTACTTC
TRBV19	-	TRBJ1-1	-	CASTTGRGEAFF	TGTGCCAGTACGACCGGACGGGGTGAAGCTTTCTTT
TRBV28	-	TRBJ2-3	-	CASSYPADTQYF	TGTGCCAGCAGTTATCCGGCAGATACGCAGTATTTT
TRBV27	-	TRBJ1-1	-	CASTQGRGYTEAFF	TGTGCCAGCACGCAGGGGCGCGGGTACACTGAAGCTTTCTTT
TRBV5-1	TRBD1	TRBJ1-6	-	CASRQGGPFTNSPLHF	TGCGCCAGCCGACAGGGAGGTCCGTTTACTAATTCACCCCTCCACTTT
TRBV1	-	TRBJ2-3	-	CTSSLGQRLADSTDTQYF	TGCACCAGCAGCCTAGGGCAACGACTAGCGGACAGCACAGATACGCAGTATTTT
TRBV6-5	-	TRBJ1-2	-	CASSSVSNYGYTF	TGTGCCAGCAGTTCAGTTTCTAACTATGGCTACACCTTC
TRBV9	-	TRBJ2-1	-	CASSEGTWEYNEQFF	TGTGCCAGCAGCGAGGGGACTTGGGAGTACAATGAGCAGTTCTTC
TRBV18	TRBD1	TRBJ1-2	-	CASSQETGGVYGYTF	TGTGCCAGCTCACAGGAGACAGGGGGCGTTTATGGCTACACCTTC
TRBV9	TRBD1	TRBJ1-2	-	CASSGGDRIMGYTF	TGTGCCAGCAGCGGAGGGGACAGAATAATGGGCTACACCTTC
TRBV2	-	TRBJ2-1	few	CASKERIYNEQFF	TGTGCCAGCAAAGAGCGGATCTACAATGAGCAGTTCTTC
TRBV4-1	TRBD1	TRBJ1-2	-	CASSPGQGMYGYTF	TGCGCCAGCAGCCCGGGACAGGGAATGTATGGCTACACCTTC
TRBV10-2	-	TRBJ2-6	-	CASSEAGVVSGANVLTF	TGCGCCAGCAGTGAGGCAGGTGTCGTCTCTGGGGCCAACGTCCTGACTTTC
TRBV6-2/TRBV6-3	TRBD2	TRBJ2-1	-	CASSPTSPTYNEQFF	TGTGCCAGCAGCCCGACTAGCCCCACCTACAATGAGCAGTTCTTC
TRBV10-2	TRBD2	TRBJ2-1	-	CASSDGTSGGFLYNEQFF	TGCGCCAGCAGCGACGGGACTAGCGGGGGTTTTCTTTACAATGAGCAGTTCTTC
TRBV2	TRBD2	TRBJ2-3	-	CASSDGGGGTDTQYF	TGTGCCAGCAGTGACGGGGGCGGGGGGACAGATACGCAGTATTTT